The rows below give T cell receptor beta chains drawn from one sample of a study of blood T cell repertoires in COVID-19. This table comes from immunoSEQ multiplex PCR, and its TCRdb copy is limited to in-frame clones, with some not included. The table records 220,000 or so clones, around 90% of them present only once. The sequencing sample was made of PBMCs or T cells enriched from blood (not recorded which). Receptor source: a man aged 25-45 years who had been exposed to COVID-19. CDR3s include the opening cysteine and the closing phenylalanine or tryptophan. Fields, in order: clone size, CDR3 length, J gene, D gene, V gene, CDR3 DNA, CDR3 protein. D genes are given only for firm matches. A row's size may be missing; if present it is once, few, many or a size class.

>NA|15|TRBJ1-2|NA|TRBV10-3
TGTGCCATCGCGGGTCTGGCGGGGGGAGGGACTGGCTACACCTTC
CAIAGLAGGGTGYTF
>NA|15|TRBJ1-6|TRBD1|TRBV6-1
TGTGCCAGCAGTGACCTGGGACAGGGTCGCTCACCCCTCCACTTT
CASSDLGQGRSPLHF
>NA|14|TRBJ2-5|TRBD2|TRBV7-6
TGTGCCAGCAGCCCCTGGGGGGGATCAGAGACCCAGTACTTC
CASSPWGGSETQYF
>NA|16|TRBJ2-1|TRBD2|TRBV4-2
TGTGCCAGCAGCCAAGATTGGCTAGCGGGGGTAAATGAGCAGTTCTTC
CASSQDWLAGVNEQFF
>NA|13|TRBJ2-3|NA|TRBV6-1
TGTGCCAGCAGTGAAGTTGAGCTAGATACGCAGTATTTT
CASSEVELDTQYF
>NA|15|TRBJ1-5|TRBD1|TRBV19
TGTGCCAGTAGTATGGGACAGATCGGCAATCAGCCCCAGCATTTT
CASSMGQIGNQPQHF
>NA|15|TRBJ1-2|NA|TRBV5-4
TGTGCCAGCAGGTCTGGATCAACCGGGTCCTATGGCTACACCTTC
CASRSGSTGSYGYTF
>NA|16|TRBJ1-4|NA|TRBV5-1
TGCGCCAGCAGCTTGGAAGGGGCGCAAATTAATGAAAAACTGTTTTTT
CASSLEGAQINEKLFF
>NA|14|TRBJ1-2|NA|TRBV5-6
TGTGCCAGCAGCCTGAGAGGGAAAGGCTATGGCTACACCTTC
CASSLRGKGYGYTF
>NA|15|TRBJ2-3|TRBD2|TRBV7-2
TGTGCCAGCAGTTGGACTAGCGGGGGGTTAGATACGCAGTATTTT
CASSWTSGGLDTQYF
>NA|13|TRBJ2-7|NA|TRBV11-2
TGTGCCAGCAGCTTACCCTTAGGAGCGTTTCCGTACTTC
CASSLPLGAFPYF
>NA|16|TRBJ2-7|TRBD1|TRBV30
TGTGCCTGGAGTGTACTATGGACAGGGATTACCTACGAGCAGTACTTC
CAWSVLWTGITYEQYF
>NA|13|TRBJ2-7|NA|TRBV14
TGTGCCAGCAGCCAACATAAAGCAGGCGAGCAGTACTTC
CASSQHKAGEQYF
>NA|14|TRBJ2-3|TRBD2|TRBV3-1/TRBV3-2
TGTGCCAGCACCCAGACTAGCGGGGGGGGTACGCAGTATTTT
CASTQTSGGGTQYF
>NA|13|TRBJ2-1|TRBD2|TRBV11-3
TGTGCCAGCAGCCCAGCGGGGGGGGATGAGCAGTTCTTC
CASSPAGGDEQFF
>NA|14|TRBJ2-5|TRBD1|TRBV7-7
TGTGCCAGCAGCAAACAGGGGGCGGGAGAGACCCAGTACTTC
CASSKQGAGETQYF
>few|16|TRBJ2-5|TRBD1|TRBV2
TGTGCCAGCAGTGTATATGGGCAGGGGGCTTCCGAGACCCAGTACTTC
CASSVYGQGASETQYF
>NA|11|TRBJ2-2|NA|TRBV29-1
TGCAGCGTTAGGGGCTCCGGGGAGCTGTTTTTT
CSVRGSGELFF
>NA|15|TRBJ2-5|NA|TRBV5-6
TGTGCCAGCAGCGTCTGGGGGCTCCTCCAAGAGACCCAGTACTTC
CASSVWGLLQETQYF
>NA|14|TRBJ2-7|TRBD1|TRBV14
TGTGCCAGCAGCCAAGGACAGGGATTGTACGAGCAGTACTTC
CASSQGQGLYEQYF
>NA|15|TRBJ2-3|TRBD2|TRBV15
TGTGCCACCAGCAGAGAAAGCGGGGGGGCAGATACGCAGTATTTT
CATSRESGGADTQYF
>few|12|TRBJ2-1|NA|TRBV16
TGTGCCAGCAGCACACTAGGGTATGAGCAGTTCTTC
CASSTLGYEQFF
>NA|14|TRBJ2-7|TRBD1|TRBV5-1
TGCGCCAGCAGCCAGAGAACAGGGGAAGGCGAGCAGTACTTC
CASSQRTGEGEQYF
>NA|15|TRBJ1-2|TRBD1|TRBV29-1
TGCAGCGCAGGACAGGGGGTACACCAGAACTATGGCTACACCTTC
CSAGQGVHQNYGYTF
>NA|15|TRBJ2-1|TRBD2|TRBV6-1
TGTGCCAGCAGTGAAGGTAGCGGGACTCAAAATGAGCAGTTCTTC
CASSEGSGTQNEQFF
>NA|16|TRBJ2-3|NA|TRBV3-1/TRBV3-2
TGTGCCAGCAGCCAAGACCCCCGGGGGGCGGGGGATACGCAGTATTTT
CASSQDPRGAGDTQYF
>NA|15|TRBJ2-7|TRBD1|TRBV6-5
TGTGCCAGCCACTCTACCGACAGGGGTTTCCACGAGCAGTACTTC
CASHSTDRGFHEQYF
>NA|12|TRBJ1-6|NA|TRBV28
TGTGCCAGCAGACAGGGAAGTTCACCCCTCCACTTT
CASRQGSSPLHF
>NA|13|TRBJ1-1|NA|TRBV19
TGTGCCAGTAACCGGGGAGAGGACACTGAAGCTTTCTTT
CASNRGEDTEAFF
>NA|17|TRBJ1-2|NA|TRBV7-2
TGTGCCAGCAGCTCGCCCGGGGGGGGCGGGGATTTCTATGGCTACACCTTC
CASSSPGGGGDFYGYTF
>once|14|TRBJ1-5|NA|TRBV18
TGTGCCAGCTCACCCAGGGGTTTAAATCAGCCCCAGCATTTT
CASSPRGLNQPQHF
>NA|13|TRBJ1-5|TRBD1|TRBV3-1/TRBV3-2
TGTGCCAGCAGCCAAAGAGGGGGCCAGCCCCAGCATTTT
CASSQRGGQPQHF
>NA|16|TRBJ1-5|NA|TRBV28
TGTGCCAGCAGCCACTCTCGGGCAGGGTTGGTTCAGCCCCAGCATTTT
CASSHSRAGLVQPQHF
>few|14|TRBJ1-1|TRBD1|TRBV11-3
TGTGCCAGCAGCCTAGGACAGGGCAACACTGAAGCTTTCTTT
CASSLGQGNTEAFF
>NA|13|TRBJ1-5|NA|TRBV29-1
TGCAGCGTTTTGTTCCAGGTTAATCAGCCCCAGCATTTT
CSVLFQVNQPQHF
>NA|14|TRBJ2-1|NA|TRBV9
TGTGCCAGCTCAAGACGGGGGGCTGACAATGAGCAGTTCTTC
CASSRRGADNEQFF
>NA|15|TRBJ2-7|TRBD1|TRBV5-6
TGTGCCAGCAGCCTCGGACAGGGGGTTAGCTACGAGCAGTACTTC
CASSLGQGVSYEQYF
>NA|14|TRBJ1-1|NA|TRBV4-1
TGCGCCAGCAGCCAAGAGCGGGGACACACTGAAGCTTTCTTT
CASSQERGHTEAFF
>NA|13|TRBJ2-1|NA|TRBV29-1
TGCAGCGTTTCCGGACAGACCTACAATGAGCAGTTCTTC
CSVSGQTYNEQFF
>NA|17|TRBJ1-5|TRBD1|TRBV29-1
TGCAGCGTCTCGGGAGAGGCAGGGGGCGGTAGCAATCAGCCCCAGCATTTT
CSVSGEAGGGSNQPQHF
>NA|18|TRBJ2-1|TRBD2|TRBV19
TGTGCCAGTAGTATTCCTCCGGTGTGGGGGGGATCCAACAATGAGCAGTTCTTC
CASSIPPVWGGSNNEQFF
>NA|18|TRBJ2-7|TRBD2|TRBV7-8
TGTGCCAGCAGCACGGGGGCTAATCTAGCGGGGGACAGCTACGAGCAGTACTTC
CASSTGANLAGDSYEQYF
>once|16|TRBJ1-2|TRBD1|TRBV3-1/TRBV3-2
TGTGCCAGCAGCCAAGGGTCCGGGACAGGGAGGCACGGCTACACCTTC
CASSQGSGTGRHGYTF
>NA|13|TRBJ2-5|TRBD1|TRBV12-3/TRBV12-4
TGTGCCAGCAATGACAGGGAAATGGAGACCCAGTACTTC
CASNDREMETQYF
>once|11|TRBJ1-1|NA|TRBV11-2
TGTGCCAGCAGCTTTGGGGCGGAAGCTTTCTTT
CASSFGAEAFF
>NA|19|TRBJ2-3|TRBD2|TRBV27
TGTGCCAACACGCGAACAACTAGCGGGGGGCCACTCAGCACAGATACGCAGTATTTT
CANTRTTSGGPLSTDTQYF
>NA|11|TRBJ2-2|NA|TRBV7-2
TGTGCCAGCAGCTTCGAGTGGGAGCTGTTTTTT
CASSFEWELFF
>NA|14|TRBJ1-5|NA|TRBV19
TGTGCCAGTAGTATACAGGGAAGCAATCAGCCCCAGCATTTT
CASSIQGSNQPQHF
>NA|13|TRBJ1-2|NA|TRBV7-2
TGTGCCAGCAGCCCGCAAATTCGGGGGGGCTACACCTTC
CASSPQIRGGYTF